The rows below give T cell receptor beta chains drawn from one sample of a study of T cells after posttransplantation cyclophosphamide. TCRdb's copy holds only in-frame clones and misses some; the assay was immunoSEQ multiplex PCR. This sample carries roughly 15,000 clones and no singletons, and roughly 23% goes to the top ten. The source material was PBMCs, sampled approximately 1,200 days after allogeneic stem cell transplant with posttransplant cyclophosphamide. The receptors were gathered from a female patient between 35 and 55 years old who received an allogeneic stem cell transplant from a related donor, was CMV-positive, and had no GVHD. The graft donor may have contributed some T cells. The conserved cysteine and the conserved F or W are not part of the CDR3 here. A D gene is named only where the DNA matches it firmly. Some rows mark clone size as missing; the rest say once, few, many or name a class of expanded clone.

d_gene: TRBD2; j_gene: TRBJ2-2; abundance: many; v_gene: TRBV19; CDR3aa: ASSIFSGGANTGELF
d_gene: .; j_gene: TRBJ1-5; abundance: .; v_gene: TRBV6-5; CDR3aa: ASSYAGSNQPQH
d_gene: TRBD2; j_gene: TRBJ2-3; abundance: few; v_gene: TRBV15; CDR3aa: ATSIGTSGGDTQY
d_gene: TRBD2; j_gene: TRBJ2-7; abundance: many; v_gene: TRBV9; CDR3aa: ASSPAGVPGYEQY
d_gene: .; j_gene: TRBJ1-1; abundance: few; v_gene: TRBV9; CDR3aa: ASSVALQPTNTEAF
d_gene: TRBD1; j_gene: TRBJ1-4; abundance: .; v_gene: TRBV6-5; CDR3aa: ASSFNRGKLF
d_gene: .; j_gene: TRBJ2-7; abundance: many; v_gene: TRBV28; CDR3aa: ASSRSPGSSTYEQY
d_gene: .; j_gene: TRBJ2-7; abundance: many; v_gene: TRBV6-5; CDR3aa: ASSRVGMSSYEQY
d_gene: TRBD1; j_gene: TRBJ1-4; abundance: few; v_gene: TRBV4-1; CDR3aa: ASSQASGGDEKLF
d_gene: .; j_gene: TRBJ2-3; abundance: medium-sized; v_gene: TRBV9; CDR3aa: ASSSRFGQGSDTQY
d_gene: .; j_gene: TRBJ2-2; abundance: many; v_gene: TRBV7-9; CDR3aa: ASSLAGPDSGELF
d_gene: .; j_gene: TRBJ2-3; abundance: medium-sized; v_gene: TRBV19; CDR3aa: ASSPPTSGGTDTQY
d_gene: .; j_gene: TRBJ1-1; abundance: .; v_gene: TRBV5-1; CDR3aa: ASSADRLNTEAF
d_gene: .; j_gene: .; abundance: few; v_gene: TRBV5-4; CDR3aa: ASSSPGHEYEQY
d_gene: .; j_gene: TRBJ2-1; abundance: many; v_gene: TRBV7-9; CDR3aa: ASSPKGSSYNEQF
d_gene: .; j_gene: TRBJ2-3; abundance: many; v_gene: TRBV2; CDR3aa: ASSESSGRTDTQY
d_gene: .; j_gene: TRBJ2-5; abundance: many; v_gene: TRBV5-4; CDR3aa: ASSPGALETQY
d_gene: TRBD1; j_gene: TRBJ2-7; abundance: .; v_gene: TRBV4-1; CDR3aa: ASSQDRGDRGYEQY
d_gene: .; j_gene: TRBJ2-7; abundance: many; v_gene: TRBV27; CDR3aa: ASSFQGIHEQY
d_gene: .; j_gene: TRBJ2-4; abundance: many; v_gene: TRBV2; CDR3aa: ASSGLVSKNIQY
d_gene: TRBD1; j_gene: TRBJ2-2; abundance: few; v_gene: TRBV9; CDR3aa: ASGSYRGRELF
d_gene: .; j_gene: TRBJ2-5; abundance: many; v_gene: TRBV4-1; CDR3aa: ASSQDLRRASDLQETQY
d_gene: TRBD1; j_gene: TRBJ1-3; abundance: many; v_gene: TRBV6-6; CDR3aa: ASSRPSGQGIDTIY
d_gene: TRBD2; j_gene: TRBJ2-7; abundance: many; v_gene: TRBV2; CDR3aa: ASKGLANYEQY
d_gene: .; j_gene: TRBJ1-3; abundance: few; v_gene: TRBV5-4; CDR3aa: ASSLQGGNTIY
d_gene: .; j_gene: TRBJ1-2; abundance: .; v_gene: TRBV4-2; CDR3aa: ASSQSSKGDPNYGYT